Listed below are T cell receptor beta chains from one sample, sequenced in a study of blood T cell repertoires in COVID-19. TCRdb keeps only in-frame clones here, not all; method: immunoSEQ multiplex PCR. The profile covers some 500,000 clones, with about 88% appearing a single time and under 8.5% taken by the ten largest. The sequencing input was peripheral blood. These receptors all stem from a woman aged 50 to 65 with COVID-19, enrolled during active disease. CDR3s include the opening cysteine and the closing phenylalanine or tryptophan. Fields, in order: V gene, J gene, clone size, D gene, CDR3 DNA, CDR3 protein. A D gene is named only where the DNA matches it firmly. Only some rows state a clone size, as once, few, many or a class for expanded clones.

>TRBV6-6|TRBJ2-7|NA|TRBD2
TGTGCCAGCAATCCAGCGGGGGGCTACGAGCAGTACTTC
CASNPAGGYEQYF
>TRBV4-1|TRBJ2-7|NA|NA
TGCGCCAGCAGCCTCTTTGACAGCGCCTACGAGCAGTACTTC
CASSLFDSAYEQYF
>TRBV7-6|TRBJ2-7|once|NA
TGTGCCAGCAGCTTATACGAGCCCAACGAGCAGTACTTC
CASSLYEPNEQYF
>TRBV6-6|TRBJ1-1|NA|NA
TGTGCCAGCAGTTACATGCCAGGGGCTGAAGCTTTCTTT
CASSYMPGAEAFF
>TRBV28|TRBJ1-1|NA|NA
TGTGCCAGCAGCGAGGAGGGGCTGAACACTGAAGCTTTCTTT
CASSEEGLNTEAFF
>TRBV5-1|TRBJ1-2|NA|TRBD1
TGCGCCAGCAGCTCTTGGGACAGCCTCTATGGCTACACCTTC
CASSSWDSLYGYTF
>TRBV3-1/TRBV3-2|TRBJ1-2|NA|NA
TGTGCCAGCACCCGGACTGACGCAAACCCTAACTATGGCTACACCTTC
CASTRTDANPNYGYTF
>TRBV11-3|TRBJ1-2|NA|NA
TGTGCCAGCAGCTTAGATATTACAGGCCGAGGCTACACCTTC
CASSLDITGRGYTF
>TRBV6-4|TRBJ2-7|NA|NA
TGTGCCAGCAGCGCCCGGGTATACGAGCAGTACTTC
CASSARVYEQYF
>TRBV6-1|TRBJ1-2|once|TRBD1
TGTGCCAGCAGTGAAGCGGGACAGGGGTTCTTGGGCTACACCTTC
CASSEAGQGFLGYTF
>TRBV19|TRBJ2-1|NA|NA
TGTGCCAGTAGCCTAAACTCAGACATCCTCAATGAGCAGTTCTTC
CASSLNSDILNEQFF
>TRBV10-2|TRBJ1-2|NA|TRBD1
TGCGCCAGCAGTCGGACAGGGAACTATGGCTACACCTTC
CASSRTGNYGYTF
>TRBV10-3|TRBJ1-2|NA|NA
TGTGCCATCAGTGAGTTCCGGCCCAGGGAAAAGCTCTATGGCTACACCTTC
CAISEFRPREKLYGYTF
>TRBV5-1|TRBJ1-2|NA|TRBD1
TGCGCCAGCAGGCCTGGACAGGAGGTTGACTATGGCTACACCTTC
CASRPGQEVDYGYTF
>TRBV12-5|TRBJ1-3|NA|NA
TGTGCTAGTGGTTTGGTAACGGGGAACTTCGGAAACACCATATATTTT
CASGLVTGNFGNTIYF
>TRBV19|TRBJ1-6|few|NA
TGTGCCAGTAACCTAGCCCCTTCAGCTCCCCTCCACTTT
CASNLAPSAPLHF
>TRBV5-5|TRBJ1-6|NA|TRBD1
TGTGCCAGCAGCTTGGCCAGGGGGAGCTCCTATAATTCACCCCTCCACTTT
CASSLARGSSYNSPLHF
>TRBV27|TRBJ2-3|NA|NA
TGTGCCAGCAGTTTAGCCGGACAGCCAGATACGCAGTATTTT
CASSLAGQPDTQYF
>TRBV10-3|TRBJ2-2|NA|NA
TGTGCCATCAGTGATCTGGCTGGAGCCGGGGAGCTGTTTTTT
CAISDLAGAGELFF
>TRBV5-4|TRBJ1-1|NA|NA
TGTGCCAGCGGGGGCGAAGTGAACACTGAAGCTTTCTTT
CASGGEVNTEAFF
>TRBV18|TRBJ2-5|NA|NA
TGTGCCAGCTCACCGATCGCAACCGGGGAGACCCAGTACTTC
CASSPIATGETQYF
>TRBV6-4|TRBJ1-2|NA|NA
TGTGCCAGCAGTGACTCGGGGCTCTATGGCTACACCTTC
CASSDSGLYGYTF
>TRBV9|TRBJ2-7|NA|NA
TGTGCCAGCAGCGTAGGGTTGACAGTGCGGGAGCAGTACTTC
CASSVGLTVREQYF
>TRBV25-1|TRBJ1-3|NA|NA
TGTGCCAGCAGTGAAGTGCAGGGATGGAACACCATATATTTT
CASSEVQGWNTIYF
>TRBV28|TRBJ1-3|NA|TRBD1
TGTGCCAGCAGTTTAGTCAGGGGGACTGGAAACACCATATATTTT
CASSLVRGTGNTIYF
>TRBV19|TRBJ1-2|NA|NA
TGTGCCAGTGGGTCGACTGGCGAATATGGCTACACCTTC
CASGSTGEYGYTF
>TRBV19|TRBJ2-3|NA|NA
TGTGCCAGTAGTAGGCTGCAGACTAGCACAGATACGCAGTATTTT
CASSRLQTSTDTQYF
>TRBV30|TRBJ1-4|NA|NA
TGTGCCTGGCGACTCGTCGGTCCGATCAATGAAAAACTGTTTTTT
CAWRLVGPINEKLFF
>TRBV5-1|TRBJ2-2|NA|TRBD1
TGCGCCAGCAGCCTCCGGGACAGGGGTCACACCGGGGAGCTGTTTTTT
CASSLRDRGHTGELFF
>TRBV28|TRBJ1-1|NA|NA
TGTGCCAGCAGTTTAGCCAGGGTCAACACTGAAGCTTTCTTT
CASSLARVNTEAFF
>TRBV7-2|TRBJ1-4|NA|TRBD1
TGTGCCAGCAGCCCCAGGACAGGGTTGATCGGTGAAAAACTGTTTTTT
CASSPRTGLIGEKLFF
>TRBV11-3|TRBJ2-1|NA|TRBD2
TGTGCCAGCAGCTCTCTAGCGGGGGGTTACAATGAGCAGTTCTTC
CASSSLAGGYNEQFF
>TRBV18|TRBJ1-3|NA|NA
TGTGCCAGCTCACCCGGGACTTTCTCTGGAAACACCATATATTTT
CASSPGTFSGNTIYF
>TRBV30|TRBJ1-2|few|NA
TGTGCCTGGACAGGCGGGTATGGCTACACCTTC
CAWTGGYGYTF
>TRBV7-2|TRBJ1-2|NA|NA
TGTGCCAGCAGCTTAGACCGGGGGACCTATGGCTACACCTTC
CASSLDRGTYGYTF
>TRBV5-1|TRBJ1-1|NA|NA
TGCGCCAGCAGCTTGGCCACGGGGTGGAACACTGAAGCTTTCTTT
CASSLATGWNTEAFF
>TRBV18|TRBJ1-2|NA|TRBD1
TGTGCCAGCTCATCAGCGGGGACAGGGTATGGCTACACCTTC
CASSSAGTGYGYTF